This TCR beta chain is from a study of graft-versus-host responses after intestinal transplantation. The table came from immunoSEQ multiplex PCR; TCRdb's copy has only in-frame clones and leaves some out. The sample holds under 90,000 clones; approximately 90% are singletons and the top ten take about 0.67%. Trimming cost V 5 bases and J 0 bases; bases outside gene matches: 2. Germline V gene data show CDR1 as LNHNV and CDR2 as YYDKDF (reference sequence). There are 15 residues in the CDR3. V and J are TRBV15 and TRBJ2-2, with 8 positions matching TRBD2. This TCR was recovered from a human patient who received an intestinal transplant, so some T cells may come from the graft donor. The sample in question was PBMCs, obtained 98 days after intestinal transplantation. In DNA, the CDR3 is TGTGCCACCAGCCCGGGACTAGCGAACACCGGGGAGCTGTTTTTT. This encodes CATSPGLANTGELFF.